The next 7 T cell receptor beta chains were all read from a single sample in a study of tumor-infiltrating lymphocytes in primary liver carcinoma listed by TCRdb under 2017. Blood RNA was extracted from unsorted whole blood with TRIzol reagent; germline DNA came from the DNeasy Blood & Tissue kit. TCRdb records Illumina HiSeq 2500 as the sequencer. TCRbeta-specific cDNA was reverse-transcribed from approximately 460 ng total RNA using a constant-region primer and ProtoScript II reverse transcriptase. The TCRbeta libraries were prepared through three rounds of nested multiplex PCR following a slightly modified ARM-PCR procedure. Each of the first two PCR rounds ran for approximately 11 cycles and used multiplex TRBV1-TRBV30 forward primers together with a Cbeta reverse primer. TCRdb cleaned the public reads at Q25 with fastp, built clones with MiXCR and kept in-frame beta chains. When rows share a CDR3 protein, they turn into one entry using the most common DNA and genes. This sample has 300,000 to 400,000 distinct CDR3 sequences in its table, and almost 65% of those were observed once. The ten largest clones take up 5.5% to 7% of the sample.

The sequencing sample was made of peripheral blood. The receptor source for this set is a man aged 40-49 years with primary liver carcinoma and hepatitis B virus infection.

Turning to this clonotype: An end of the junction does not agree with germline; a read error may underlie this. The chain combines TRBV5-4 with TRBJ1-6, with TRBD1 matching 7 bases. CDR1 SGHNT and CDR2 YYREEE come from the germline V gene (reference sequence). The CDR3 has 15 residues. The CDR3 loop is CANSLVGQRNSPLHF. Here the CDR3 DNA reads TGTGCCAACAGCTTAGTGGGACAGCGCAATTCACCCCTCCACTTT.

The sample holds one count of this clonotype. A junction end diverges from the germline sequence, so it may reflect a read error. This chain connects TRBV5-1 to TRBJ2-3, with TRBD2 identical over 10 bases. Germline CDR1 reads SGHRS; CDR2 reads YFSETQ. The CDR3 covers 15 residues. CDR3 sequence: CASTASGRAGDTKYF. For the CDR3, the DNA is TGCGCCAGCACCGCGAGCGGGAGGGCAGGAGATACGAAGTATTTT. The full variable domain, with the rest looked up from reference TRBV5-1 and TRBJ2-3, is KAGVTQTPRYLIKTRGQQVTLSCSPISGHRSVSWYQQTPGQGLQFLFEYFSETQRNKGNFPGRFSGRQFSNSRSEMNVSTLELGDSALYLCASTASGRAGDTKYFGPGTRLTVL.

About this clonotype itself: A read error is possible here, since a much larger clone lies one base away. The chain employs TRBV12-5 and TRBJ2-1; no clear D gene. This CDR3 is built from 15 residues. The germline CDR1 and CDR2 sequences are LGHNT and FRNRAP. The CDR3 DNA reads TGTGCTAGTGGGTGGGGTGACCACTCCTACAATGGGCAGTTCTTC. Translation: CASGWGDHSYNGQFF.

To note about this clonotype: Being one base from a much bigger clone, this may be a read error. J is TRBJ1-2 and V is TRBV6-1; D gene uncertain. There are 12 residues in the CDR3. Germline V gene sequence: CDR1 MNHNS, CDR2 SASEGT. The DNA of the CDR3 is TGTGCCAGCTGTGACGATAGGTATGGCTACACCTTC. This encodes CASCDDRYGYTF.

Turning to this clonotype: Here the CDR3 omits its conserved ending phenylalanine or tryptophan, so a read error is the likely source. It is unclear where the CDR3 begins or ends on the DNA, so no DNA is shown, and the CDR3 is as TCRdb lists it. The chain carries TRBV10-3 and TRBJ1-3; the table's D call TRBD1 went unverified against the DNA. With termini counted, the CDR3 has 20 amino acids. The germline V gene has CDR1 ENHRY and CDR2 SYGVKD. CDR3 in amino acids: CAISESDSSGTALSGNTIHL.

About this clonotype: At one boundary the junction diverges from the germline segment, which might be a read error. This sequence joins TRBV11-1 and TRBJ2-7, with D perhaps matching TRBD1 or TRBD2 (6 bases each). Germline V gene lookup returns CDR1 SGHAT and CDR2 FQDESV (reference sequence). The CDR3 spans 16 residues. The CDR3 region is CTSTLGGNIVRYEQYF. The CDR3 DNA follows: TGTACCAGCACCTTAGGGGGGAACATTGTAAGGTACGAGCAGTACTTC. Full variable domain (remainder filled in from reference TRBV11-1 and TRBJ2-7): EAEVAQSPRYKITEKSQAVAFWCDPISGHATLYWYRQILGQGPELLVQFQDESVVDDSQLPKDRFSAERLKGVDSTLKIQPAELGDSAMYLCTSTLGGNIVRYEQYFGPGTRLTVT.

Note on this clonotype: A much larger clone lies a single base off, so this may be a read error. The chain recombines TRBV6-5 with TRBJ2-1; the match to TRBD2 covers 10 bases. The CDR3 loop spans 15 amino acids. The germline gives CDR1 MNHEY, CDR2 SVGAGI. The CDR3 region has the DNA TGTACCAGCAGCTATGGACTAGCGGAAGGGGGTGAGCAGTTCTTC. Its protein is CTSSYGLAEGGEQFF.